The T cell receptor beta chain under discussion was sequenced for a study of shared clonotypes between healthy human individuals. Study observations and caveats: It was the non-shared clonotypes that had lower generation probabilities than clonotypes shared by all four donors.

About this clone itself: Its specificity is unknown.

Germline loops: CDR1 SEHNR, CDR2 FQNEAQ (reference sequence). Between the trimmed V and J ends, which lost 4 bases and 2 bases, there was a span of 11 bases. The CDR3 sequence is 14 residues long. Measured with immunoSEQ multiplex PCR; TCRdb has only the in-frame clones, and not every one. The sample lists a few million clones; more than 85% were seen once. Recent vaccinations or acute infections were absent in the healthy HIV-negative adult donors. The chain couples TRBV7-9 to TRBJ1-1; D remains unclear. The source material was naive CD4+ T cells from PBMCs. Sample subset: CD45RA+ positively selected. The TCR sequence derives from a man younger than 35 in good health. Some clones in this sample may be carry-over from other donors' samples. The CDR3 sequence: CASSSRAGNTEAFF. In DNA form, the CDR3 reads TGTGCCAGCAGCTCCCGGGCAGGTAACACTGAAGCTTTCTTT.